The 4 T cell receptor beta chains presented below share a single source sample, sequenced in a study of cytomegalovirus exposure and HLA in healthy donors. With 60 Vbeta and 13 Jbeta primers, the PCR was carried out. This table comes from immunoSEQ multiplex PCR, and its TCRdb copy is limited to in-frame clones, with some not included. The sample includes tens of thousands of clones, around 81% seen only once; the top ten take over 4.5%. The sample was PBMCs. The receptors shown here come from a man younger than 30 in good health and CMV-seropositive.

The rearrangement links TRBV13 to TRBJ2-7, with D perhaps TRBD1 (6 bases). Germline CDR1 PRHDT, CDR2 FYEKMQ (reference sequence). Deletions cut 3 bases from V and 5 bases from J, with 8 bases between. The CDR3 has 12 amino acids. Written as DNA, the CDR3 is TGTGCCAGCAGCTTTGAGGGGGACGAGCAGTACTTC. Its protein is CASSFEGDEQYF.

This sequence joins TRBV9 and TRBJ2-2; TRBD2 matches 8 bases. Looked up from germline, CDR1 is SGDLS and CDR2 is YYNGEE. The CDR3 covers 16 residues. V lost 4 bases to trimming and J lost 2 bases; unmatched junction nucleotides: 7. CDR3 loop: CASSSTSELNTGELFF. In DNA form, the CDR3 reads TGTGCCAGCAGCTCGACTAGCGAGTTAAACACCGGGGAGCTGTTTTTT.

The V and J genes are TRBV2 and TRBJ2-7; TRBD1 is a possible D gene (6 bases). The CDR3 has 13 residues. Germline CDR1 SNHLY, CDR2 FYNNEI. The V and J ends lost 6 bases and 0 bases respectively, with 9 bases between them. This CDR3 is CASRSDSSYEQYF. CDR3 nucleotide sequence: TGTGCCAGCAGATCGGACAGCTCCTACGAGCAGTACTTC.

The genes are TRBV4-1 and TRBJ2-5; 9 positions match TRBD2. The CDR3 covers 16 residues. Per germline, CDR1 MGHRA and CDR2 YSYEKL. Unmatched junction bases numbered 8, after V lost 1 base and J lost 5 bases. CDR3 nucleotide sequence: TGCGCCAGCAGCCAAGGAGATAGCGGGAGAGGGGAGACCCAGTACTTC. Translated: CASSQGDSGRGETQYF.